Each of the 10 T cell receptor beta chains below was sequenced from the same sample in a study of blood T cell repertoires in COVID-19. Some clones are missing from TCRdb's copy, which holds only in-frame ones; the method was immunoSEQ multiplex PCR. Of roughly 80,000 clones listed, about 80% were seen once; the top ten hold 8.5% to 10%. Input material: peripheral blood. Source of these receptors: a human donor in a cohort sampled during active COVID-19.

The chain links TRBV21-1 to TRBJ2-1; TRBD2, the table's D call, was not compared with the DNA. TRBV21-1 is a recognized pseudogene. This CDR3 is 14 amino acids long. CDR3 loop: CASSKRAGYNEQFF. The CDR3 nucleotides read TGTGCCAGCAGCAAGCGGGCCGGGTACAATGAGCAGTTCTTC.

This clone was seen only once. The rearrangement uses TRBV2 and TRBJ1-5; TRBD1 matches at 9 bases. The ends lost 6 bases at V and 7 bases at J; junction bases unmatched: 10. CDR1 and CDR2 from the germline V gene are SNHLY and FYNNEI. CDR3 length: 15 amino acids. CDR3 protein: CASRGTGTREQPQHF. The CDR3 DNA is TGTGCCAGCAGGGGGACAGGGACAAGGGAACAGCCCCAGCATTTT.

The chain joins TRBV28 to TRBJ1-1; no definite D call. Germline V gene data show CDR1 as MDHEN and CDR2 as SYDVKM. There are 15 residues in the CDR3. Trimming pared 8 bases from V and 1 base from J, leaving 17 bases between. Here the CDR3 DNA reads TGTGCCAGCCCCCCCAGGCCGGCAGCGAACACTGAAGCTTTCTTT. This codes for CASPPRPAANTEAFF.

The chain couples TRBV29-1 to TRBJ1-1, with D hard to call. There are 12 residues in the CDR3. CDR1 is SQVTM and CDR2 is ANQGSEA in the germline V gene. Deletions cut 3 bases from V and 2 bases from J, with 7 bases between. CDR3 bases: TGCAGCGTTGACAGTGATAACACTGAAGCTTTCTTT. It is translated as CSVDSDNTEAFF.

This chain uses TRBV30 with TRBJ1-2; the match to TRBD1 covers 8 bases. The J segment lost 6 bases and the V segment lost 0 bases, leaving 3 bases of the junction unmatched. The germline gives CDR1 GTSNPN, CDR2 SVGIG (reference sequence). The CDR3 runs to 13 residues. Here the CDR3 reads CAWSVRGPNGYTF. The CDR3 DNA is TGTGCCTGGAGTGTCAGGGGGCCGAATGGCTACACCTTC.

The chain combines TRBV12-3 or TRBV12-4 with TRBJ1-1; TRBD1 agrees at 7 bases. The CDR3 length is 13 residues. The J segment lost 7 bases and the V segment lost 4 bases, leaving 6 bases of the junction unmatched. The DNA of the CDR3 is TGTGCCAGCAGTTCGGGCCGGGACAGTGAAGCTTTCTTT. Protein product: CASSSGRDSEAFF.

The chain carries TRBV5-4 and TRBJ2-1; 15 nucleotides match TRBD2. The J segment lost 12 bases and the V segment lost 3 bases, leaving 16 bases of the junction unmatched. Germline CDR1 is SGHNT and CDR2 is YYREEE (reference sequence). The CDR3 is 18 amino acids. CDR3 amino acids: CASSSGLAGGPNINGQFF. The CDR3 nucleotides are TGTGCCAGCAGCTCTGGACTAGCGGGAGGGCCGAACATAAACGGGCAGTTCTTC. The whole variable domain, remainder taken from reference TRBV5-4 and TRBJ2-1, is ETGVTQSPTHLIKTRGQQVTLRCSSQSGHNTVSWYQQALGQGPQFIFQYYREEENGRGNFPPRFSGLQFPNYSSELNVNALELDDSALYLCASSSGLAGGPNINGQFFGPGTRLTVL.

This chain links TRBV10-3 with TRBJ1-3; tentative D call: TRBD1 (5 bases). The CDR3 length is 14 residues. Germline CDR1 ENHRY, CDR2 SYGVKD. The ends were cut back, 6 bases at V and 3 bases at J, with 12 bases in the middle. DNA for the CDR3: TGTGCCATCAGGGACCGGGACTTTGGAAACACCATATATTTT. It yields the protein CAIRDRDFGNTIYF.

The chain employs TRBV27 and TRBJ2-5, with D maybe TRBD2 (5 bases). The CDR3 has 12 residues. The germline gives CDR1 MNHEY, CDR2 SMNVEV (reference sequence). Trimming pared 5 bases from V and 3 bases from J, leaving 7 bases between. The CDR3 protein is CASSTREETQYF. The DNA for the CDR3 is TGTGCCAGCAGTACTAGAGAAGAGACCCAGTACTTC.

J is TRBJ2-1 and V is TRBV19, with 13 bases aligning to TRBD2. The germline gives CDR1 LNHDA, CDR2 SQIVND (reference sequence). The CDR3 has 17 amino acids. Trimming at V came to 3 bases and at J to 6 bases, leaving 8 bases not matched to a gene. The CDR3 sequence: CASSIKRGLAGINEQFF. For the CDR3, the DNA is TGTGCCAGTAGTATTAAGAGGGGACTAGCGGGAATCAATGAGCAGTTCTTC.